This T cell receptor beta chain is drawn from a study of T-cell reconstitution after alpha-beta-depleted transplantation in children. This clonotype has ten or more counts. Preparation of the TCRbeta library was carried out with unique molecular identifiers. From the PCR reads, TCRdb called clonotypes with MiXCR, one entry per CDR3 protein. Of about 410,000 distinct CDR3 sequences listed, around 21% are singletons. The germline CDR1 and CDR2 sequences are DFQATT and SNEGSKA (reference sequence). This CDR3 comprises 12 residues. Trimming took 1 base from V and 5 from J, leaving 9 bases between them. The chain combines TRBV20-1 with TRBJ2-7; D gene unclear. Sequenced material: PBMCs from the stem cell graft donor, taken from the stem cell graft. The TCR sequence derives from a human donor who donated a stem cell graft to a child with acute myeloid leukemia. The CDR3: CSARAPVNEQYF. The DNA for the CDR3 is TGCAGTGCTAGAGCTCCAGTGAACGAGCAGTACTTC.